The clone carrying this T cell receptor (beta chain) was found many times. What it recognizes is unknown. The data originate from a study of T cells in Graves' hyperthyroidism and ophthalmopathy. The V gene's germline CDR1 is LNHNV and CDR2 YYDKDF (reference sequence). This CDR3 comprises 14 residues. J was trimmed by 5 bases and V by 6 bases; bases with no gene match: 9. The CDR3 regions of TCR beta were amplified from RNA transcripts. HTBI primers drove first-round RT-PCR of the TCR CDR3. From the multiplex PCR reads, TCRdb called clonotypes with MiXCR, one entry per CDR3 protein. The sample consists of some 800,000 distinct CDR3 sequences, about 38% of them appearing once. Graves' hyperthyroidism is called stable when ophthalmopathy does not progress within 18 months. Study-level results: Most thyroid-expanded clonotypes above 0.001 were also found in blood. Before onset, ophthalmopathy was predicted by the model a median approximately 6.5 months earlier.

Sequenced material: blood. V is TRBV15 and J is TRBJ2-5; 7 nucleotides align to TRBD1. The receptor's source is a man aged 18 to 30 with Graves' hyperthyroidism. The CDR3 DNA reads as TGTGCCACCAGTCCCACAGGGGAAGGGGAGACCCAGTACTTC. It is translated as CATSPTGEGETQYF. Drawing the rest from reference TRBV15 and TRBJ2-5, the complete variable domain is DAMVIQNPRYQVTQFGKPVTLSCSQTLNHNVMYWYQQKSSQAPKLLFHYYDKDFNNEADTPDNFQSRRPNTSFCFLDIRSPGLGDTAMYLCATSPTGEGETQYFGPGTRLLVL.